Below, 17 T cell receptor beta chains from the same sample are listed, as sequenced in a study of post-analysis software for immune sequencing data. Study-wide results and caveats: Elevated frequency relative to controls characterized 4 or 5 TRBV segments in patients, TRBV5-6, TRBV5-1 and TRBV20-1 among them.

Unique molecular identifiers were carried by the TCR beta cDNA libraries. MiXCR, run by TCRdb on the PCR reads, gives a single entry per CDR3 protein. This table has hundreds of thousands of distinct CDR3 sequences, around 44% appearing once. Their target antigens are unknown. Sequencing was done on a sample of blood. The receptor set was obtained from a girl aged 5-17 years with multiple sclerosis.

As DNA, the CDR3 is TGCGCCAGCAGCTTTTCACAGGGGTCCACAGATACGCAGTATTTT. This encodes CASSFSQGSTDTQYF. The chain combines TRBV5-1 with TRBJ2-3, with 7 bases aligning to TRBD1. V trimming: 2 bases; J trimming: 2 bases; junction bases outside the gene matches: 5. Germline V gene lookup returns CDR1 SGHRS and CDR2 YFSETQ. The CDR3 contains 15 residues. Variable domain in full (rest from reference TRBV5-1 and TRBJ2-3): KAGVTQTPRYLIKTRGQQVTLSCSPISGHRSVSWYQQTPGQGLQFLFEYFSETQRNKGNFPGRFSGRQFSNSRSEMNVSTLELGDSALYLCASSFSQGSTDTQYFGPGTRLTVL.

V is TRBV7-9 and J is TRBJ1-5, with 8 bases aligning to TRBD1. V was pared by 1 base and J by 7 bases, with 3 bases of the junction left unmatched. CDR1 SEHNR and CDR2 FQNEAQ come from the germline V gene (reference sequence). The CDR3 is made up of 14 amino acids. In DNA, the CDR3 is TGTGCCAGCAGCTTAGACCAGGGGGCACAGCCCCAGCATTTT. This codes for CASSLDQGAQPQHF.

CDR3 sequence reads: CASSYTSASYEQYF. The CDR3 DNA follows: TGTGCCAGCAGTTACACTAGCGCCTCCTACGAGCAGTACTTC. The chain links TRBV6-2 or TRBV6-3 to TRBJ2-7; 7 nucleotides match TRBD2. The CDR3 covers 14 residues. J gave up 0 bases and V 2 bases, and 1 base lay outside the gene matches. The germline gives CDR1 MNHEY, CDR2 SVGEGT.

This clonotype was observed a single time. This chain joins TRBV2 and TRBJ2-7; D not resolved. With the DNA end fitting TRBJ2-4 better, the J assignment may be wrong. The length of the CDR3 is 12 residues. Germline V gene data show CDR1 as SNHLY and CDR2 as FYNNEI. CDR3 bases: TGTGCCAGCAGCCCGGATCGAAACATTCAGTACTTC. Translation gives CASSPDRNIQYF.

The rearrangement uses TRBV12-3 or TRBV12-4 and TRBJ2-2; D possibly uses TRBD1 or TRBD2 (5 bases each). Trimming took off 7 bases at V and 5 bases at J, with 14 bases between the two ends. The CDR3 contains 14 residues. The CDR3 here is CASNPGRETGELFF. The CDR3 nucleotides read TGTGCCAGCAATCCAGGGAGAGAGACCGGGGAGCTGTTTTTT.

J is TRBJ1-2 and V is TRBV5-1; D perhaps matches TRBD1 (5 bases). The CDR3 extends over 14 amino acids. V lost 4 bases, J lost 4 bases, and 14 bases lay in between. Germline loops: CDR1 SGHRS, CDR2 YFSETQ. For the CDR3, the DNA is TGCGCCAGCAGCGCTGGGACCGCTAGCTATGGCTACACCTTC. Protein product: CASSAGTASYGYTF.

V usage is TRBV6-5 and J usage is TRBJ2-5; 9 bases match TRBD1. The CDR3 is made up of 16 amino acids. J gave up 2 bases and V 2 bases, and 6 bases lay outside the gene matches. Germline V lookup: CDR1 MNHEY, CDR2 SVGAGI. The CDR3 spells CASSYQSDRGQETQYF. The CDR3 bases are TGTGCCAGCAGTTACCAGTCAGACAGGGGGCAAGAGACCCAGTACTTC.

In this sample, this clonotype turned up once. The J gene is TRBJ2-1, the V gene TRBV29-1; the D gene is possibly TRBD1 (6 bases). The germline V and J ends were trimmed by 0 bases and 4 bases, with 10 bases remaining between them. CDR1 and CDR2 from the germline V gene are SQVTM and ANQGSEA. CDR3 length equals 14 residues. CDR3 sequence reads: CSVEEPGQYNEQFF. The CDR3 region has the DNA TGCAGCGTTGAAGAGCCCGGACAGTACAATGAGCAGTTCTTC.

This clonotype was counted only a few times. The chain couples TRBV5-5 to TRBJ2-7, with no clear D. The V end lost 3 bases, the J end lost 4 bases, and 11 bases lay between the germline ends. Germline V gene data show CDR1 as SGHKS and CDR2 as YYEKEE (reference sequence). This CDR3 contains 13 residues. The CDR3 is CASSYLTDYEQYF. As DNA, the CDR3 is TGTGCCAGCAGCTATTTAACCGATTACGAGCAGTACTTC.

The CDR3 loop is CASERGGSNGYTF. CDR3 DNA sequence: TGTGCCAGCGAACGGGGGGGCTCTAATGGCTACACCTTC. The genes are TRBV6-6 and TRBJ1-2; possibly TRBD1 for D (6 bases). V dropped 8 bases and J dropped 6 bases, with 16 bases sitting between them. Per germline, CDR1 MNHNY and CDR2 SVGAGI (reference sequence). The CDR3 loop spans 13 amino acids.

A note on this clonotype: A clone one base away is much larger, so this may be a read error. The genes are TRBV7-2 and TRBJ2-1; 10 bases are a match to TRBD1. Germline V gene data show CDR1 as SGHTA and CDR2 as FQGNSA. The CDR3 is 13 amino acids. The CDR3 nucleotides read TGTGCCGGCAGCTTCGGACAGGGGGGTGAGCAGTTCTTC. It encodes CAGSFGQGGEQFF.

This chain uses TRBV4-2 with TRBJ2-3; no definite D call. Germline CDR1 reads LGHNA; CDR2 reads YNFKEQ. This CDR3 contains 15 residues. V was shortened by 2 bases and J by 0 bases, with 9 bases between the two germline ends. For the CDR3, the DNA is TGTGCCAGCAGCCAACAAGAGGTTAGCACAGATACGCAGTATTTT. Translated, it gives CASSQQEVSTDTQYF.

The rearrangement links TRBV4-1 to TRBJ1-5; D gene ambiguous. The CDR3 length is 16 residues. Looked up from germline, CDR1 is MGHRA and CDR2 is YSYEKL. Trimming stripped 3 bases from V and 4 bases from J, with 16 bases between. CDR3 residues: CASSQPGRALNQPQHF. The CDR3 DNA sequence: TGCGCCAGCAGCCAGCCTGGTAGGGCCCTTAATCAGCCCCAGCATTTT.

The chain couples TRBV2 to TRBJ2-3; the D gene is possibly TRBD2 (6 bases). The CDR3 consists of 15 residues. Trimming removed 9 bases at V and 2 bases at J, with 18 bases between. The germline CDR1 and CDR2 sequences are SNHLY and FYNNEI. CDR3 in amino acids: CASVRPGRPTDTQYF. The CDR3 DNA is TGTGCCAGTGTACGGCCCGGGAGACCCACAGATACGCAGTATTTT.

This clonotype appeared a few times. This chain links TRBV29-1 with TRBJ1-2; 9 positions match TRBD1. Germline assignment: CDR1 SQVTM and CDR2 ANQGSEA. The CDR3 has 14 residues. With V trimmed by 5 bases and J by 4 bases, 8 bases remained unmatched. The CDR3 nucleotides are TGCAGCGTTTCGACCCAGGACAGGGGCTATGGCTACACCTTC. As protein: CSVSTQDRGYGYTF.

This clonotype was recorded a few times. This rearrangement joins TRBV5-1 to TRBJ2-7; perhaps TRBD1 as D (5 bases). The J call could be wrong; TRBJ2-5 is a better fit for the DNA end. The CDR3 length is 17 residues. Germline V gene sequence: CDR1 SGHRS, CDR2 YFSETQ. This CDR3 is CASSLEHSPDRGETQYF. CDR3 sequence (DNA): TGCGCCAGCAGCTTGGAACATAGCCCCGATAGGGGAGAGACCCAGTACTTC.

This clonotype has just a few counts. V gene TRBV7-9 combines with J gene TRBJ1-2; a weak D match, TRBD1 (5 bases). V was shortened by 10 bases and J by 0 bases, with 24 bases between the two germline ends. CDR1 and CDR2 (germline): SEHNR, FQNEAQ (reference sequence). This CDR3 is built from 17 residues. The CDR3 DNA follows: TGTGCCAACTTGGACTATAGACAGTTCCCGGCTAACTATGGCTACACCTTC. Protein product: CANLDYRQFPANYGYTF.